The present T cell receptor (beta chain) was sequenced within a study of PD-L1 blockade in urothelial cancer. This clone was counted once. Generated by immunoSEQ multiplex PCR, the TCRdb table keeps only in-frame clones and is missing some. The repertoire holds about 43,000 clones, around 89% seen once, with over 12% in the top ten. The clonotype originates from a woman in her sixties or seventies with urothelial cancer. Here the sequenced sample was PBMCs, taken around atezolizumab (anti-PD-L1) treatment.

CDR3 residues: CASSLGQGGEKLFF. Written as DNA, the CDR3 is TGTGCCAGCAGCTTAGGGCAGGGAGGTGAAAAACTGTTTTTT. The chain carries TRBV7-8 and TRBJ1-4, with D possibly matching TRBD1 (5 bases). The length of the CDR3 is 14 residues. Germline loops: CDR1 SGHVS, CDR2 FQNEAQ. Deletions cut 1 base from V and 7 bases from J, with 10 bases between.